These 25 T cell receptor beta chains came from one sample sequenced in a study of blood T cell repertoires in COVID-19. Method: immunoSEQ multiplex PCR; TCRdb's copy keeps in-frame clones and lacks some. This sample has fewer than 200,000 clones, with 82% found just once. The sample comprised peripheral blood. These receptors were taken from an older woman with COVID-19, enrolled during active disease.

The V gene is TRBV19, the J gene TRBJ1-6; D is unclear. Germline CDR1 is LNHDA and CDR2 is SQIVND (reference sequence). CDR3 length: 16 residues. The V and J ends lost 3 bases and 4 bases respectively, with 13 bases between them. The CDR3 protein is CASSMTRLIYNSPLHF. CDR3 DNA: TGTGCCAGTAGTATGACCCGACTGATTTATAATTCACCCCTCCACTTT. The full variable domain, completed using reference TRBV19 and TRBJ1-6, is DGGITQSPKYLFRKEGQNVTLSCEQNLNHDAMYWYRQDPGQGLRLIYYSQIVNDFQKGDIAEGYSVSREKKESFPLTVTSAQKNPTAFYLCASSMTRLIYNSPLHFGNGTRLTVT.

The chain carries TRBV19 and TRBJ1-5; a weak D match, TRBD1 (5 bases). CDR3 length equals 15 residues. Germline V lookup: CDR1 LNHDA, CDR2 SQIVND (reference sequence). The ends were cut back, 1 base at V and 1 base at J, with 8 bases in the middle. CDR3 amino acids: CASSIGRGSNQPQHF. The CDR3 DNA follows: TGTGCCAGTAGTATAGGTAGGGGAAGCAATCAGCCCCAGCATTTT.

This chain connects TRBV20-1 to TRBJ1-4; no clear D gene. CDR1 is DFQATT, CDR2 SNEGSKA, per germline (reference sequence). Trimming removed 6 bases at V and 8 bases at J, with 16 bases between. The CDR3 runs to 13 residues. The CDR3 region is CSASQVVREKLFF. CDR3 in DNA: TGCAGTGCGAGTCAGGTTGTTCGGGAAAAACTGTTTTTT.

This clone came up once. The chain uses TRBV19 and TRBJ2-7; weak D call: TRBD2 (6 bases). Germline V gives CDR1 LNHDA, CDR2 SQIVND (reference sequence). The CDR3 contains 14 residues. V lost 6 bases and J 3 bases, leaving 15 bases between the germline ends. The DNA of the CDR3 is TGTGCCAGTAGCCCGCGAGGCGGGGACTACGAGCAGTACGTC. Protein product: CASSPRGGDYEQYV.

This clone was observed once. The chain joins TRBV15 to TRBJ2-7, with a tentative D call TRBD2 (6 bases). CDR3 length: 14 amino acids. Germline CDR1 and CDR2: LNHNV and YYDKDF (reference sequence). V was cut by 4 bases and J by 0 bases, with 10 bases left in between. The CDR3, as DNA: TGTGCCACCAGCATCGGGGGTAGCTCCTACGAGCAGTACTTC. It encodes CATSIGGSSYEQYF.

The chain links TRBV20-1 to TRBJ2-3, with 9 bases that match TRBD2. The ends lost 6 bases at V and 6 bases at J; junction bases unmatched: 10. This CDR3 has 14 residues. The germline V gene encodes CDR1 DFQATT and CDR2 SNEGSKA (reference sequence). The CDR3 region has the DNA TGCAGTGCGAGTACCGGGACTAGCTCCGATACGCAGTATTTT. Translated, it gives CSASTGTSSDTQYF.

The chain carries TRBV19 and TRBJ1-2; the match to TRBD1 covers 7 bases. Germline CDR1 is LNHDA and CDR2 is SQIVND (reference sequence). The ends lost 6 bases at V and 4 bases at J; junction bases unmatched: 11. The CDR3 covers 15 residues. This chain's CDR3 is CASRSRDRDSYGYTF. Written as DNA, the CDR3 is TGTGCCAGTAGATCCCGGGACAGAGATAGCTATGGCTACACCTTC.

V is TRBV5-1 and J is TRBJ1-4; a weak D match, TRBD1 (5 bases). Germline V gene data show CDR1 as SGHRS and CDR2 as YFSETQ. V shed 5 bases and J shed 7 bases, with 15 bases lying between them. The CDR3 contains 14 residues. CDR3 residues: CASSLSGLGEKLFF. CDR3 in DNA: TGCGCCAGCAGTCTGTCAGGGTTGGGTGAAAAACTGTTTTTT.

V and J are TRBV19 and TRBJ2-5; TRBD1 is a possible D gene (7 bases). Germline V gene data show CDR1 as LNHDA and CDR2 as SQIVND (reference sequence). Trimming removed 2 bases from V and 1 base from J, with 8 bases in between. The CDR3 totals 14 residues. CDR3 nucleotide sequence: TGTGCCAGTAGTATACAGGGGGGCCAAGAGACCCAGTACTTC. Encoded protein: CASSIQGGQETQYF.

The V and J genes are TRBV2 and TRBJ2-7; 7 nucleotides agree with TRBD2. This CDR3 contains 14 residues. Germline V gene data show CDR1 as SNHLY and CDR2 as FYNNEI. The V and J ends lost 2 bases and 3 bases, in that order; junction bases with no gene match: 4. CDR3 sequence reads: CASSESRTSYEQYV. The CDR3 DNA reads as TGTGCCAGCAGTGAATCGCGGACTAGCTACGAGCAGTACGTC.

The rearrangement joins TRBV19 to TRBJ2-1; 8 nucleotides match TRBD2. After removal of 8 bases from V and 6 bases from J, the junction contained 6 bases not matched to a gene. Germline V gives CDR1 LNHDA, CDR2 SQIVND (reference sequence). The CDR3 consists of 13 residues. The CDR3 DNA reads as TGTGCCAGTGCCGGGACTAGAAGCAATGAGCAGTTCTTC. Translating gives CASAGTRSNEQFF.

The DNA for the CDR3 is TGTGCCAGCAGTTTAAGGGGTCCCAACTATGGCTACACCTTC. Amino acids: CASSLRGPNYGYTF. V and J are TRBV27 and TRBJ1-2, with a tentative D call TRBD1 (5 bases). The germline V gene encodes CDR1 MNHEY and CDR2 SMNVEV (reference sequence). This CDR3 is 14 amino acids long. Trimming pared 2 bases from V and 2 bases from J, leaving 9 bases between.

The V call is TRBV6-5, the J call TRBJ1-1, with 7 bases identical to TRBD1. The CDR3 loop spans 16 amino acids. Germline loops: CDR1 MNHEY, CDR2 SVGAGI. V shed 4 bases and J 4 bases; nucleotides not matched to a gene: 12. The CDR3 spells CASSSRQGRALTEAFF. CDR3 DNA: TGTGCCAGCAGTTCGAGACAGGGAAGGGCACTCACTGAAGCTTTCTTT.

CDR3 in DNA: TGCAGTGCTCAACTGACGGGTGGCTACACCTTC. Translation gives CSAQLTGGYTF. The chain has TRBV20-1 and TRBJ1-2; no firm D call. Germline CDR1 and CDR2: DFQATT and SNEGSKA (reference sequence). Trimming took off 5 bases at V and 7 bases at J, with 11 bases between the two ends. CDR3 length equals 11 residues.

The V and J genes are TRBV5-5 and TRBJ2-5; D may be TRBD1 (6 bases). The CDR3 is made up of 13 amino acids. The V gene lost 2 bases and the J gene lost 5 bases, with 10 bases spanning the gap. Germline CDR1 and CDR2: SGHKS and YYEKEE (reference sequence). The DNA for the CDR3 is TGTGCCAGCAGCTTCAGGGGTTGGGAGACCCAGTACTTC. It specifies CASSFRGWETQYF.

The chain uses TRBV11-2 and TRBJ1-1, with 8 nucleotides matching TRBD1. The CDR3 is 15 residues long. With V trimmed by 6 bases and J by 9 bases, 15 bases remained unmatched. The V gene's germline CDR1 is SGHAT and CDR2 FQNNGV. The CDR3 DNA follows: TGTGCCAGCAGACCCGCCCAGACAGGGGACCTCAAAGCTTTCTTT. As protein: CASRPAQTGDLKAFF.

This clone occurred once. This sequence joins TRBV24-1 and TRBJ1-5, with no clear D. CDR1 KGHDR and CDR2 SFDVKD come from the germline V gene. The CDR3 covers 13 residues. Trimming stripped 5 bases from V and 4 bases from J, with 8 bases between. For the CDR3, the DNA is TGTGCCACCAGTGGCCCAACTAATCAGCCCCAGCATTTT. Translation gives CATSGPTNQPQHF.

This clone was recorded a few times. The rearrangement links TRBV5-5 to TRBJ1-1; D might be TRBD1 (6 bases). The CDR3 runs to 14 residues. In germline, CDR1 is SGHKS, CDR2 YYEKEE (reference sequence). V was pared by 2 bases and J by 1 base, with 9 bases between. The DNA of the CDR3 is TGTGCCAGCAGCTTTACGACAGGGAACACTGAAGCTTTCTTT. This codes for CASSFTTGNTEAFF.

This rearrangement joins TRBV12-3 or TRBV12-4 to TRBJ1-1; 7 nucleotides match TRBD1. The CDR3 is made up of 13 amino acids. The V segment lost 5 bases and the J segment 1 base; nucleotides outside the gene matches: 1. The CDR3: CASSRQGNTEAFF. CDR3 bases: TGTGCCAGCAGTAGACAGGGGAACACTGAAGCTTTCTTT.

Only one count was recorded for this clone. CDR3 protein: CASSPEVAGEETQYF. CDR3 nucleotides: TGTGCCAGCTCACCAGAGGTAGCGGGAGAAGAGACCCAGTACTTC. V and J are TRBV18 and TRBJ2-5; 9 bases are a match to TRBD2. V shed 2 bases and J 3 bases; nucleotides not matched to a gene: 4. Germline assignment: CDR1 KGHSH and CDR2 LQKENI. CDR3 length: 15 amino acids.

This chain joins TRBV27 and TRBJ2-5; D is unresolved. The CDR3 covers 13 residues. The V gene lost 6 bases and the J gene lost 4 bases, with 12 bases spanning the gap. Per germline, CDR1 MNHEY and CDR2 SMNVEV (reference sequence). The CDR3 nucleotides are TGTGCCAGCAGGACTTTGTTACGAGAGACCCAGTACTTC. It yields the protein CASRTLLRETQYF.

This clone was counted many times. The chain has TRBV11-2 and TRBJ2-6, with TRBD1 matching over 11 bases. Unmatched junction bases numbered 8, after V lost 5 bases and J lost 2 bases. The CDR3 totals 18 residues. Germline V gene data show CDR1 as SGHAT and CDR2 as FQNNGV. In DNA, the CDR3 is TGTGCCAGCAGCCACGGCCCGGGACAGGGGGCTGGGGCCAACGTCCTGACTTTC. Translated, it gives CASSHGPGQGAGANVLTF.

This clone was detected only once. The V gene is TRBV6-5, the J gene TRBJ2-7; 10 positions agree with TRBD2. The CDR3 totals 15 residues. The germline gives CDR1 MNHEY, CDR2 SVGAGI. V lost 1 base and J lost 6; bases outside the gene matches: 6. CDR3: CASSYCLAGVCEQYF. The CDR3 DNA is TGTGCCAGCAGTTACTGTCTAGCGGGGGTTTGCGAGCAGTACTTC.

The chain links TRBV12-3 or TRBV12-4 to TRBJ2-1; no firm D call. The length of the CDR3 is 12 residues. V gave up 5 bases and J gave up 6 bases, with 8 bases separating them. For the CDR3, the DNA is TGTGCCAGCAGTCTTACATTCAATGAGCAGTTCTTC. Amino acid sequence: CASSLTFNEQFF.

The chain couples TRBV6-6 to TRBJ1-4; D unresolved. CDR1 is MNHNY and CDR2 is SVGAGI in the germline V gene (reference sequence). V was clipped by 3 bases and J by 10 bases, with 6 bases between them. This CDR3 region has 11 residues. CDR3 coding DNA: TGTGCCAGCAGTTATGGAGGAAAACTGTTTTTT. Protein: CASSYGGKLFF.